The rows below give T cell receptor beta chains drawn from one sample of a study of beta chain features in type 1 diabetes. The data were produced by immunoSEQ multiplex PCR, yet TCRdb's version contains in-frame clones alone and is incomplete. Among some 900,000 clones, under 20% were seen once, and the ten largest hold 0.02% to 0.03%. The specimen sequenced was naive CD4+ T cells from blood. The origin of the receptors is a woman aged 18-29 years in good health. Each CDR3 is given with its conserved first and last residue. Fields, in order: J gene, clone size, D gene, V gene, CDR3 protein, CDR3 DNA. A D gene is named only where the DNA matches it firmly. Not every row has a clone size; where given, it reads once, few, many or a size class.

TRBJ2-7	.	.	TRBV6-1	CASRVRDENSYEQYF	TGTGCCAGCAGGGTCCGGGACGAAAACTCCTACGAGCAGTACTTC
TRBJ1-1	few	.	TRBV4-2	CASSHARTEAFF	TGTGCCAGCAGCCATGCCCGGACTGAAGCTTTCTTT
TRBJ2-7	.	.	TRBV7-6	CASSRFGREDPFLYEQYF	TGTGCCAGCAGCAGATTCGGGCGAGAGGACCCATTCTTGTACGAGCAGTACTTC
TRBJ1-1	few	.	TRBV29-1	CSSHGGLLGNTEAFF	TGCAGCTCCCACGGGGGGCTTTTGGGGAACACTGAAGCTTTCTTT
TRBJ1-5	.	TRBD1	TRBV18	CASSRQGMGQPQHF	TGTGCCAGCTCACGACAGGGGATGGGTCAGCCCCAGCATTTT
TRBJ2-1	.	TRBD1	TRBV7-6	CASSLTGTGAYNEQFF	TGTGCCAGCAGCTTGACCGGGACAGGGGCCTACAATGAGCAGTTCTTC
TRBJ2-1	.	TRBD1	TRBV28	CASSSGTGGAVGFF	TGTGCCAGCAGTTCCGGGACAGGGGGCGCGGTGGGGTTCTTC
TRBJ2-2	.	TRBD2	TRBV28	CASSIGTSGYGELFF	TGTGCCAGCAGCATCGGGACTAGCGGGTACGGGGAGCTGTTTTTT
TRBJ1-5	.	.	TRBV4-1	CASSQDATGASAQPQHF	TGCGCCAGCAGCCAAGATGCCACAGGTGCTTCAGCTCAGCCCCAGCATTTT
TRBJ2-3	.	.	TRBV7-9	CASSPRLSLTDTQYF	TGTGCCAGCAGCCCCCGTCTGAGTTTGACAGATACGCAGTATTTT
TRBJ1-1	.	TRBD1	TRBV7-9	CASSGQGRPEAFF	TGTGCCAGCAGCGGACAGGGGCGGCCTGAAGCTTTCTTT
TRBJ2-1	.	TRBD2	TRBV7-3	CASSLVRESYNEQFF	TGTGCCAGCAGCTTAGTGCGGGAGAGTTACAATGAGCAGTTCTTC
TRBJ1-5	few	TRBD1	TRBV6-6	CASSPGTGSQPQHF	TGTGCCAGCAGTCCGGGGACAGGGAGTCAGCCCCAGCATTTT
TRBJ2-3	.	.	TRBV5-1	CASTGTSTDTQYF	TGCGCCAGCACCGGGACTTCCACAGATACGCAGTATTTT
TRBJ2-5	few	TRBD2	TRBV11-2	CASSLRTSARGETQYF	TGTGCCAGCAGCCTACGGACTAGCGCGAGGGGGGAGACCCAGTACTTC
TRBJ1-4	few	.	TRBV2	CASRTNAGPGRF	TGTGCCAGCAGGACTAACGCCGGGCCCGGGCGTTTT
TRBJ1-1	.	TRBD1	TRBV5-4	CASSRQGYTEAFF	TGTGCCAGCAGCAGACAGGGATACACTGAAGCTTTCTTT
TRBJ2-3	.	TRBD1	TRBV7-9	CASSLGQRNSGADTQYF	TGTGCCAGCAGCTTGGGACAGCGAAATAGTGGGGCAGATACGCAGTATTTT
TRBJ1-5	.	.	TRBV28	CASSIQGQPQHF	TGTGCCAGCAGTATCCAGGGTCAGCCCCAGCATTTT
TRBJ2-5	.	.	TRBV4-2	CASSQTPNAEETQYF	TGTGCCAGCAGCCAAACCCCAAACGCCGAAGAGACCCAGTACTTC
TRBJ1-2	.	TRBD1	TRBV19	CASSISRDRRNGYTF	TGTGCCAGTAGTATATCCCGGGACAGGAGAAATGGCTACACCTTC
TRBJ2-7	.	TRBD2	TRBV5-1	CASSRRPSGSSYEQYF	TGCGCCAGCAGCCGGCGCCCTAGCGGGAGTTCCTACGAGCAGTACTTC
TRBJ2-5	.	TRBD1	TRBV25-1	CASSDPGTAQETQYF	TGTGCCAGCAGTGACCCTGGGACAGCCCAAGAGACCCAGTACTTC
TRBJ2-4	few	.	TRBV6-5	CASIQGNIQYF	TGTGCCAGCATCCAGGGGAACATTCAGTACTTC
TRBJ2-1	few	.	TRBV5-1	CASSSGRIYNEQFF	TGCGCCAGCAGCTCGGGACGGATCTACAATGAGCAGTTCTTC
TRBJ2-7	.	.	TRBV10-2	CASSERALLYYEQYF	TGCGCCAGCAGTGAGAGAGCACTGTTATACTACGAGCAGTACTTC
TRBJ1-2	few	.	TRBV29-1	CSVERLREIYGYTF	TGCAGCGTTGAACGGCTCAGGGAAATCTATGGCTACACCTTC
TRBJ2-4	few	TRBD2	TRBV2	CASRPASGLAGESKNIQYF	TGTGCCAGCCGCCCGGCGTCGGGACTAGCGGGAGAGTCCAAAAACATTCAGTACTTC
TRBJ1-1	few	.	TRBV6-5	CASKYRENTEAFF	TGTGCCAGCAAGTACAGGGAGAACACTGAAGCTTTCTTT
TRBJ1-5	few	TRBD1	TRBV27	CASSPGTGMNQPQHF	TGTGCCAGCAGTCCGGGGACAGGGATGAATCAGCCCCAGCATTTT
TRBJ1-2	few	.	TRBV14	CASSLAGYTF	TGTGCCAGCAGCCTAGCTGGCTACACCTTC
TRBJ1-2	few	.	TRBV7-9	CASSPNRDFGHGYTF	TGTGCCAGCAGCCCTAACCGGGATTTTGGTCATGGCTACACCTTC
TRBJ1-3	.	TRBD1	TRBV6-6	CASSPATGQGAVEGYF	TGTGCCAGCAGCCCTGCGACGGGACAGGGGGCGGTTGAAGGGTATTTT
TRBJ1-2	.	TRBD1	TRBV5-1	CASSWTGTGGSGYTF	TGCGCCAGCAGCTGGACCGGGACAGGGGGCTCTGGCTACACCTTC
TRBJ2-3	.	TRBD2	TRBV27	CASSSGLAGRTDTQYF	TGTGCCAGCAGTTCTGGACTAGCGGGACGCACAGATACGCAGTATTTT
TRBJ2-1	once	.	TRBV7-2	CASSLVGAADEQFF	TGTGCCAGCAGCTTAGTCGGAGCGGCGGATGAGCAGTTCTTC
TRBJ1-4	.	.	TRBV5-4	CASSLGRPDEKLFF	TGTGCCAGCAGCTTGGGCAGGCCGGATGAAAAACTGTTTTTT
TRBJ2-5	few	TRBD2	TRBV7-2	CASSFGGRETQYF	TGTGCCAGCAGCTTCGGCGGGAGAGAGACCCAGTACTTC
TRBJ2-3	few	.	TRBV9	CASSVGGSGTDTQYF	TGTGCCAGCAGCGTAGGGGGCTCTGGCACAGATACGCAGTATTTT
TRBJ2-7	.	.	TRBV18	CASSPPSGIYEQYF	TGTGCCAGCTCACCACCTAGCGGAATCTACGAGCAGTACTTC